This note documents a single T cell receptor (beta chain) sequence. Authors' processing steps: Reference gene primer amplification gave nucleated cell count estimates. TCRdb's table, derived via immunoSEQ multiplex PCR, lists solely in-frame clones and lacks some. V, J and clone size reflect that table, while D and trimming were determined from the DNA. The table has roughly 280,000 clones, roughly 86% seen once; the top ten hold approximately 5.3%. The sample comes from a study of blood T cell repertoires in COVID-19. Study background: The analysed material was cDNA or gDNA that came from T cells, B-cell-depleted T cells, or PBMCs.

The V gene's germline CDR1 is SEHNR and CDR2 FQNEAQ (reference sequence). The CDR3 is 17 residues long. The V and J ends lost 1 base and 1 base respectively, with 14 bases between them. Sequencing was performed on peripheral blood. The receptor's source is a woman aged 55-70 years with COVID-19, enrolled during active disease. The chain has TRBV7-9 and TRBJ1-5, with D possibly TRBD1 on 5 matching bases. In nucleotides, the CDR3 is TGTGCCAGCAGCTTAGGGGTAGGGGCAGGGAGCAATCAGCCCCAGCATTTT. It yields the protein CASSLGVGAGSNQPQHF.